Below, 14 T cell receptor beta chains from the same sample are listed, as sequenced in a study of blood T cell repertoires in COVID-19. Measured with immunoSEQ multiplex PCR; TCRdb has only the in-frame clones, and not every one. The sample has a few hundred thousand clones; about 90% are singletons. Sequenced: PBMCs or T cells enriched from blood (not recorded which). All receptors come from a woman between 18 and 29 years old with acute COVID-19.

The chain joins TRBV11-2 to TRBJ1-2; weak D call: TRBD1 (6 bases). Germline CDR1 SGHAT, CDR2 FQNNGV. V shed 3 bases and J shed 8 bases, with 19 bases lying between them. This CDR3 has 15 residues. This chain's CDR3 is CASSLSGQSSAGYTF. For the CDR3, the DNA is TGTGCCAGCAGCTTGTCCGGACAGTCCTCGGCGGGCTACACCTTC.

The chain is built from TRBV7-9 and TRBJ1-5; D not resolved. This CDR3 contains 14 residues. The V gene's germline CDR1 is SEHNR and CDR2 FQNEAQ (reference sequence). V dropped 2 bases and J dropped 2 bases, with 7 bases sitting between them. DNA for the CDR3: TGTGCCAGCAGCTTAAGTGGAGGCAATCAGCCCCAGCATTTT. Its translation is CASSLSGGNQPQHF.

CDR3 protein: CASSLPQGLGVLTF. CDR3 nucleotide sequence: TGTGCCAGCAGTTTGCCACAGGGTTTGGGCGTCCTGACTTTC. This rearrangement joins TRBV28 to TRBJ2-6, with a possible D match to TRBD1 (6 bases). The germline V gene encodes CDR1 MDHEN and CDR2 SYDVKM. This CDR3 contains 14 residues. Deletions cut 3 bases from V and 12 bases from J, with 15 bases between.

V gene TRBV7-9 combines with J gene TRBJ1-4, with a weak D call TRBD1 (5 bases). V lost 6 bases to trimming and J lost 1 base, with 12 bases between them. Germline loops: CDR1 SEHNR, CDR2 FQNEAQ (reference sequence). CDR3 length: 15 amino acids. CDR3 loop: CASSRIGGTNEKLFF. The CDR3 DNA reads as TGTGCCAGCAGTCGTATCGGGGGAACTAATGAAAAACTGTTTTTT.

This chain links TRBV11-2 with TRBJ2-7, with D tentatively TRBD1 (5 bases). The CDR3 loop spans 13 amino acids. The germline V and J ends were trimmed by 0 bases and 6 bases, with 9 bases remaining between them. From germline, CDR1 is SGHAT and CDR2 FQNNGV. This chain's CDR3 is CASSLDRAGEQYF. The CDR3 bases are TGTGCCAGCAGCTTAGACAGGGCCGGCGAGCAGTACTTC.

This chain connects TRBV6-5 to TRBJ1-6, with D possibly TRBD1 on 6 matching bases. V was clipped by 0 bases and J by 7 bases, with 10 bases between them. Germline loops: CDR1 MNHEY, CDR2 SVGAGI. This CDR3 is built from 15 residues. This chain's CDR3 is CASSYSFRGNSPLHF. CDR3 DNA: TGTGCCAGCAGTTACTCGTTCAGGGGCAATTCACCCCTCCACTTT.

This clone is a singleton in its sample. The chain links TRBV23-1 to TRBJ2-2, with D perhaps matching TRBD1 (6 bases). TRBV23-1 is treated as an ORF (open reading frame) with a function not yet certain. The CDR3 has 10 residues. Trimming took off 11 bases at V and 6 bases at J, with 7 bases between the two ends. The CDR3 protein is CADRSGELFF. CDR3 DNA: TGCGCCGACAGGTCCGGGGAGCTGTTTTTT.

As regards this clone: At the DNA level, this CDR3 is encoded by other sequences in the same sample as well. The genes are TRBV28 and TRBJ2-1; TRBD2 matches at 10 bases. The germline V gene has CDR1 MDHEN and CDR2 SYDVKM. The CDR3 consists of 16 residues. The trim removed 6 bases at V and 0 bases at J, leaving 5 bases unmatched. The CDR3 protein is CASSLTSGASYNEQFF. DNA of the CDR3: TGTGCCAGCAGCCTTACTAGCGGGGCCTCCTACAATGAGCAGTTCTTC.

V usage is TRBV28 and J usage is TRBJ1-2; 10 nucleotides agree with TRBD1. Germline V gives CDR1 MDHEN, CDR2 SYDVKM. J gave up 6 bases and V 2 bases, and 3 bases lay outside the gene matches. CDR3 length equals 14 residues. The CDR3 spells CASSLGQGGDGYTF. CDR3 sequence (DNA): TGTGCCAGCAGTTTAGGACAGGGGGGGGATGGCTACACCTTC.

For the CDR3, the DNA is TGCGCCAGCAGTGAAGGACAGCCGAGCTCCTACGAGCAGTACTTC. Translated: CASSEGQPSSYEQYF. The chain recombines TRBV10-1 with TRBJ2-7; D might be TRBD1 (6 bases). V dropped 3 bases and J dropped 0 bases, with 12 bases sitting between them. CDR3 length equals 15 residues. The germline gives CDR1 WNHNN, CDR2 SYGVQD (reference sequence).

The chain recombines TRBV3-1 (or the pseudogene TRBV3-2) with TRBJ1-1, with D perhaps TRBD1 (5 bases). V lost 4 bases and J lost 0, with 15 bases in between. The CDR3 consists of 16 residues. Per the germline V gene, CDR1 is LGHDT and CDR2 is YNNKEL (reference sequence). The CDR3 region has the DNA TGTGCCAGCAGCCCCCTGACAGCATTTATGAACACTGAAGCTTTCTTT. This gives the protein CASSPLTAFMNTEAFF.

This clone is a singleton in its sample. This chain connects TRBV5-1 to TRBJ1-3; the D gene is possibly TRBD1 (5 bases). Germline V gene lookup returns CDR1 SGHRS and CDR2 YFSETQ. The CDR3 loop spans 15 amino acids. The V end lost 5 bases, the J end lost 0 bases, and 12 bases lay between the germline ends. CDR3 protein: CASRRQLSSGNTIYF. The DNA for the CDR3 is TGCGCCAGCAGAAGACAGTTGAGCTCTGGAAACACCATATATTTT.

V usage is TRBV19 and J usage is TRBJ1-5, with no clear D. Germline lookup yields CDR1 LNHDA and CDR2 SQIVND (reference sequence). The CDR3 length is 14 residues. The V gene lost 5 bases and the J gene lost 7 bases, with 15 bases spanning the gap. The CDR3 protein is CASSRPGGRQPQHF. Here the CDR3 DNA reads TGTGCCAGTAGTCGCCCCGGCGGGAGGCAGCCCCAGCATTTT.

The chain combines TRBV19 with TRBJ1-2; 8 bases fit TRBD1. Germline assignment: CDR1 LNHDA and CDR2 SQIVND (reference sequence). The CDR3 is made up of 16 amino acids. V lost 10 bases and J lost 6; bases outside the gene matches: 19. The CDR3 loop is CATYKPSTGGSNGYTF. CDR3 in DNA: TGTGCCACCTACAAACCATCAACAGGGGGTTCGAATGGCTACACCTTC.